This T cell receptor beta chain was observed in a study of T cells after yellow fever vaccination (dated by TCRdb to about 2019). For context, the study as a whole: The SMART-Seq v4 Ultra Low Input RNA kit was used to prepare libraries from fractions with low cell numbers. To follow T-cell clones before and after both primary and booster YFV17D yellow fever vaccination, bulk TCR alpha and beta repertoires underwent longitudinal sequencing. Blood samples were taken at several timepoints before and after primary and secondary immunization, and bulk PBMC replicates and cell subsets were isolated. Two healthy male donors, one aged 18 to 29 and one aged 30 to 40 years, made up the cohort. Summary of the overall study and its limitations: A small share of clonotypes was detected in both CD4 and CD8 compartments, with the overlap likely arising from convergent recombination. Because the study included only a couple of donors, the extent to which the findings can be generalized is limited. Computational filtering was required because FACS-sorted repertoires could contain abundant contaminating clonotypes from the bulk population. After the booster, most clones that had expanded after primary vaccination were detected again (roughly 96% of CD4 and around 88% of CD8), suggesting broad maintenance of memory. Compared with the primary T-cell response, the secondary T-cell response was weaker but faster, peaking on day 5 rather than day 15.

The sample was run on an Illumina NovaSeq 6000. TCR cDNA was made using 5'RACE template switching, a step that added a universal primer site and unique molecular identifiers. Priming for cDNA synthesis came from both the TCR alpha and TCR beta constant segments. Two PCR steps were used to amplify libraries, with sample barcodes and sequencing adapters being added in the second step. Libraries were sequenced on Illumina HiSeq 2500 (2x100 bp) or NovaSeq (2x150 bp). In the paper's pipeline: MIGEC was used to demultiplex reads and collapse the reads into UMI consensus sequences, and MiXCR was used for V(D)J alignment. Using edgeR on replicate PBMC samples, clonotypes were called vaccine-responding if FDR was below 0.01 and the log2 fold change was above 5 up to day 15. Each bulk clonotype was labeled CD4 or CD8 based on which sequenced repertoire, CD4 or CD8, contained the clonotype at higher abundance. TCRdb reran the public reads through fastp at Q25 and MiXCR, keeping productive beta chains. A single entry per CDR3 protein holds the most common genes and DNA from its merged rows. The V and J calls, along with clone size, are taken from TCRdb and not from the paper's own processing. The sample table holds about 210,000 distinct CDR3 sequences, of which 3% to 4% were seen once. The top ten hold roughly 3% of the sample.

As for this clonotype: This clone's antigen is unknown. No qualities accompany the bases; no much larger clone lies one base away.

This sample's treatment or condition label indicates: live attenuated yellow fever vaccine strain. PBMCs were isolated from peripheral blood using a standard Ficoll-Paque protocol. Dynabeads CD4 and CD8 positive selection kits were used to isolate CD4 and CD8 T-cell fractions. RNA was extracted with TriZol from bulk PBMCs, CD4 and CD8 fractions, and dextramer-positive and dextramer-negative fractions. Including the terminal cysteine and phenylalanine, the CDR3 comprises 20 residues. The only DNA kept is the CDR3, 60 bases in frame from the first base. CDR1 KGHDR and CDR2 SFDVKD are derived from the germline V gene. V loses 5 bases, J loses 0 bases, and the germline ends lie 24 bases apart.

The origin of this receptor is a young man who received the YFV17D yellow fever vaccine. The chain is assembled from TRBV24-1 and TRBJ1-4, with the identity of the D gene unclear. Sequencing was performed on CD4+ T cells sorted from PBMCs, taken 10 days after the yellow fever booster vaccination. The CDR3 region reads CATSVVPEPTLVATNEKLFF. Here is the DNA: TGTGCCACCAGTGTTGTCCCGGAGCCCACCCTCGTTGCAACTAATGAAAAACTGTTTTTT.